This TCR beta chain was sequenced for a study of response to subunit inactivated influenza vaccine. Whole-study findings and limits: With each seasonal influenza vaccination, the authors suggested, few new T cells are recruited.

At least ten counts were recorded for this clonotype. Its antigen is unknown. TCRdb reanalysed the RT-PCR reads using MiXCR and keeps one entry per CDR3 protein. The top ten hold roughly 10% of the sample, which has 630,000 or so distinct CDR3 sequences, roughly 14% seen once. CDR3 length: 13 residues. V gave up 11 bases and J gave up 6 bases, with 14 bases separating them. Germline values: CDR1 MNHNY, CDR2 SVGAGI (reference sequence). The genes are TRBV6-6 and TRBJ1-6; D remains ambiguous. Sequencing used PBMCs from blood, obtained roughly 12 days after vaccination. The receptor was isolated from a man aged 45-65 years who received an inactivated influenza vaccine. CDR3 nucleotides: TGTGCCGTGGTAGGGAACTTTAATTCACCCCTCCACTTT. It codes for CAVVGNFNSPLHF.